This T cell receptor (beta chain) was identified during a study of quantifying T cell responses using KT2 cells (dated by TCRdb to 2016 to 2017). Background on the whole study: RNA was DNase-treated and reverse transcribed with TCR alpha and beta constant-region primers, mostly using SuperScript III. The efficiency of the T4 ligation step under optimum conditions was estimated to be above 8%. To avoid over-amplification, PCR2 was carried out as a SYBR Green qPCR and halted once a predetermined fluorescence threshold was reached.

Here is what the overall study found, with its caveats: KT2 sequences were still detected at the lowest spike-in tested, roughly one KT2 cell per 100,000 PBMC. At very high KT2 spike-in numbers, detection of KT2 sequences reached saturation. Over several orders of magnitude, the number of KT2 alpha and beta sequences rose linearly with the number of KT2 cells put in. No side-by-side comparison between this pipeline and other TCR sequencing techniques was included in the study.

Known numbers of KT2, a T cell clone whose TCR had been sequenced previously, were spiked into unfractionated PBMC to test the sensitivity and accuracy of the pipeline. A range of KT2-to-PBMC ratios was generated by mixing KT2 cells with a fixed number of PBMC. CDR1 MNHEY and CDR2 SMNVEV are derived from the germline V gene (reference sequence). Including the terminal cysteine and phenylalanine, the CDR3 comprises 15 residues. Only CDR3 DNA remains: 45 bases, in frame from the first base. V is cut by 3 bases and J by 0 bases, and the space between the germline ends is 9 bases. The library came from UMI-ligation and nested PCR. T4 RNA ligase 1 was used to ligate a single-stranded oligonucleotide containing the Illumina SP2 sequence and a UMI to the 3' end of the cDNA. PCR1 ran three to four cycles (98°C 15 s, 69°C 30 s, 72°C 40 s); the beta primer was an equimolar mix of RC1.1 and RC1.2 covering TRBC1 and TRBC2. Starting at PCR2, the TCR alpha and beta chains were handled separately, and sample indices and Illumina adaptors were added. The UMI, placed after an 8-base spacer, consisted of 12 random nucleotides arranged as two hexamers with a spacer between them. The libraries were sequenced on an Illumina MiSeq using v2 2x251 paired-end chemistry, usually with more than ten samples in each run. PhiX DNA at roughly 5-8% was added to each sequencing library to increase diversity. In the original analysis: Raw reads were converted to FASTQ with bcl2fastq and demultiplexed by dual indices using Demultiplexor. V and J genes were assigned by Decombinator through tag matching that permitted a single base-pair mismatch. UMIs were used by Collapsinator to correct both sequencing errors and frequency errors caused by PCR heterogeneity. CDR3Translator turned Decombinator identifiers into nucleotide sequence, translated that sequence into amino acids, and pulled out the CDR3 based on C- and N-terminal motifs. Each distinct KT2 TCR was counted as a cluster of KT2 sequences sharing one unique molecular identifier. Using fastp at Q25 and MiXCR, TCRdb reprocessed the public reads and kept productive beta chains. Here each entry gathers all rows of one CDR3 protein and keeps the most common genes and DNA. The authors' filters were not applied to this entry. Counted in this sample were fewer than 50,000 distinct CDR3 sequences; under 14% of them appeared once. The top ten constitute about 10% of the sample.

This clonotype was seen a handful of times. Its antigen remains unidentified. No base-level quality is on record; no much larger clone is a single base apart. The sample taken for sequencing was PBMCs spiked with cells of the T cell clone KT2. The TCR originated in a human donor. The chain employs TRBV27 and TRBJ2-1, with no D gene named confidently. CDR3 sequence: CASSFQLDSYNEQFF. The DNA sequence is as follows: TGTGCCAGCAGTTTCCAGCTTGACTCCTACAATGAGCAGTTCTTC.